This record looks at one T cell receptor beta chain sequence and its context. Its specificity is unknown. Germline V gives CDR1 MNHNS, CDR2 SASEGT. The CDR3 has 15 amino acids. With 4 bases clipped from V and 6 bases from J, the junction kept 8 bases outside the gene matches. This sample was taken from a study of OX40 agonist ivuxolimab in advanced cancers. Study as a whole: Patients got intravenous ivuxolimab at 0.01 to 10 mg/kg every 2 weeks. Dose-escalation patients' cancers were hepatocellular carcinoma, melanoma, renal cell or head and neck cancer.

Study findings and constraints: Relative to CD4+ cells, CD8+ T cells on average had more expanded clones.

Data came from immunoSEQ multiplex PCR; TCRdb stores just in-frame clones and leaves some out. The sample has 60,000 to 95,000 clones, roughly 84% seen once; the top ten hold 17%. The origin of this receptor is an adult with an advanced solid tumor such as melanoma, head and neck, liver or kidney cancer. Source: CD4+ or CD8+ T cells sorted from blood, taken in a trial of the OX40 agonist ivuxolimab. The gene calls are TRBV6-1 and TRBJ1-5; 8 nucleotides match TRBD1. CDR3 protein: CASSVGQAGIQPQHF. The CDR3 coding sequence is TGTGCCAGCAGTGTGGGACAGGCCGGGATTCAGCCCCAGCATTTT.